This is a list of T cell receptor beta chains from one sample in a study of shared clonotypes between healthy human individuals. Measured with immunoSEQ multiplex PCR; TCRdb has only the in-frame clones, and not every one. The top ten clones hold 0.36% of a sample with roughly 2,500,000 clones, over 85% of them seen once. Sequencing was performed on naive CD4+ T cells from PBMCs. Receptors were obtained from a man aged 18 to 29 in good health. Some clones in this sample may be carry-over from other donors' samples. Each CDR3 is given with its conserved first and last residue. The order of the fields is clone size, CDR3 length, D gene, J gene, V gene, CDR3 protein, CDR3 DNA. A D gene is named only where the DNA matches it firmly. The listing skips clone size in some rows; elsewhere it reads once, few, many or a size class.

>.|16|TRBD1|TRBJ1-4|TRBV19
CASSIGGQGRNEKLFF
TGTGCCAGTAGTATAGGAGGACAGGGCCGTAATGAAAAACTGTTTTTT
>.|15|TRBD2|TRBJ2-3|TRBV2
CASSKRLAGTDTQYF
TGTGCCAGCAGTAAAAGACTAGCGGGCACAGATACGCAGTATTTT
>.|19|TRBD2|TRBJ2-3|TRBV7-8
CASSLAVGARGSATDTQYF
TGTGCCAGCAGCTTAGCCGTCGGGGCTCGCGGGAGTGCGACAGATACGCAGTATTTT
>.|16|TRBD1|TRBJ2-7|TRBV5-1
CASSLAAGQGTGEQYF
TGCGCCAGCAGCTTGGCGGCAGGACAGGGTACGGGGGAGCAGTACTTC
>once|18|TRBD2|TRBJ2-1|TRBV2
CASSERLAGGPPPNEQFF
TGTGCCAGCAGTGAAAGGCTAGCGGGAGGGCCGCCGCCCAATGAGCAGTTCTTC
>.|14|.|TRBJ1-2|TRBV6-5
CASSYSMGVGGYTF
TGTGCCAGCAGTTACTCGATGGGGGTAGGCGGCTACACCTTC
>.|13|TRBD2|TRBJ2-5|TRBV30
CAWGAGGGETQYF
TGTGCCTGGGGTGCGGGAGGGGGAGAGACCCAGTACTTC
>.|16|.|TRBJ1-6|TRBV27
CASSTIRQEYNSPLHF
TGTGCCAGCAGTACCATCAGACAGGAGTATAATTCACCCCTCCACTTT
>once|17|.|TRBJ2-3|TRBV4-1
CASSQDLRGRSTDTQYF
TGCGCCAGCAGCCAAGACTTGCGGGGCCGAAGCACAGATACGCAGTATTTT
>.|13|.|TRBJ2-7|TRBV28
CASGLVGSYEQYF
TGTGCCAGCGGCCTCGTCGGAAGCTACGAGCAGTACTTC
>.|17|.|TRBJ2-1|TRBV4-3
CASSQDIGSSSYNEQFF
TGCGCCAGCAGCCAAGATATTGGGTCCTCCTCCTACAATGAGCAGTTCTTC
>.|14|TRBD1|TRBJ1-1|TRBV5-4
CASSPQQGGTEAFF
TGTGCCAGCAGCCCACAACAGGGGGGCACTGAAGCTTTCTTT
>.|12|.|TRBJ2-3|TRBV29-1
CSFDRVTDTQYF
TGCAGCTTTGATAGAGTCACAGATACGCAGTATTTT
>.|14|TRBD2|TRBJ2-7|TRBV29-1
CSVMGLAGVNEQYF
TGCAGCGTAATGGGACTAGCGGGAGTAAACGAGCAGTACTTC
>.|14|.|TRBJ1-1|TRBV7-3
CASSLSGVNTEAFF
TGTGCCAGCAGTCTATCAGGGGTGAACACTGAAGCTTTCTTT
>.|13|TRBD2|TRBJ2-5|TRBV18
CASSPRLAGVEYF
TGTGCCAGCTCACCCAGACTAGCGGGAGTTGAGTACTTC
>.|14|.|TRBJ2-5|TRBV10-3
CAISDRPYQETQYF
TGTGCCATCAGTGACAGGCCGTACCAAGAGACCCAGTACTTC
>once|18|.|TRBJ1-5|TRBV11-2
CASSLGKGGGGSNQPQHF
TGTGCCAGCAGCTTAGGGAAAGGCGGGGGAGGAAGCAATCAGCCCCAGCATTTT
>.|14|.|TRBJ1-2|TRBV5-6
CASSLVGASYGYTF
TGTGCCAGCAGCTTGGTAGGGGCTAGCTATGGCTACACCTTC
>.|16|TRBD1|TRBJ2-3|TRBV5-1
CASSLGRDRSTDTQYF
TGCGCCAGCAGCTTGGGCCGGGACAGGTCCACAGATACGCAGTATTTT
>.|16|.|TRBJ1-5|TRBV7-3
CASSALWGTDHQPQHF
TGTGCCAGCAGCGCCCTCTGGGGGACGGATCATCAGCCCCAGCATTTT
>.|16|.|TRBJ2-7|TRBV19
CASSIRGPGPGREQYF
TGTGCCAGTAGTATCAGGGGCCCAGGACCTGGTCGGGAGCAGTACTTC
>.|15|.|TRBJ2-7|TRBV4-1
CASSQVAQKIDEQYF
TGCGCCAGCAGCCAAGTAGCCCAGAAAATCGACGAGCAGTACTTC
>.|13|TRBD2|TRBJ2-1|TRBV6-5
CASSREGWDEQFF
TGTGCCAGCAGCCGGGAGGGATGGGATGAGCAGTTCTTC
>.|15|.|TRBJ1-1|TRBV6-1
CASTAGWSRNTEAFF
TGTGCCAGCACGGCAGGGTGGAGCCGGAACACTGAAGCTTTCTTT
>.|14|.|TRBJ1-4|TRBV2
CASSEGGANEKLFF
TGTGCCAGCAGCGAGGGGGGTGCTAATGAAAAACTGTTTTTT
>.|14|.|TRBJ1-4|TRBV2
CASSSTTQFEKLFF
TGTGCCAGCAGTTCGACAACCCAATTCGAAAAACTGTTTTTT
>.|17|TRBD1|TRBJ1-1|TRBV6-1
CASSDRGPTGFHTEAFF
TGTGCCAGCAGTGACAGGGGGCCGACAGGTTTTCACACTGAAGCTTTCTTT
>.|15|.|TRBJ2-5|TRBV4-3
CASSQDTQRKETQYF
TGCGCCAGCAGCCAAGATACCCAAAGGAAAGAGACCCAGTACTTC
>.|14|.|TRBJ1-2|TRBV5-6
CASTVRGAMYGYTF
TGTGCCAGCACCGTGCGGGGGGCAATGTATGGCTACACCTTC
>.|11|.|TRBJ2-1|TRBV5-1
CASSPGSLQFF
TGCGCCAGCAGCCCGGGGAGCCTACAGTTCTTC
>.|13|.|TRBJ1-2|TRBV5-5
CASSFGRNYGYTF
TGTGCCAGCAGCTTTGGCCGTAACTATGGCTACACCTTC
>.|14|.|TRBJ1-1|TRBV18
CASSPSTEGPEAFF
TGTGCCAGCTCACCATCCACTGAGGGGCCTGAAGCTTTCTTT
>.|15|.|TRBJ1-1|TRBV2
CASKGWREVYSEAFF
TGTGCCAGCAAGGGGTGGCGAGAAGTGTATTCTGAAGCTTTCTTT
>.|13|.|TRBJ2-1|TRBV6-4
CASTLTVENEQFF
TGTGCCAGCACCCTCACCGTGGAGAATGAGCAGTTCTTC
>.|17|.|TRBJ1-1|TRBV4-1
CASSREGGHFQLAEAFF
TGCGCCAGCAGCCGAGAGGGGGGACATTTCCAGCTGGCTGAAGCTTTCTTT
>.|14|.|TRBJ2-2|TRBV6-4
CASSEAGLSGELFF
TGTGCCAGCAGTGAAGCGGGTCTCAGCGGGGAGCTGTTTTTT
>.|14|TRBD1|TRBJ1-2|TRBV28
CASRGTGDTYGYTF
TGTGCCAGCAGAGGGACAGGGGATACCTATGGCTACACCTTC
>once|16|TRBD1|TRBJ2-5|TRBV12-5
CASGPPGQGAQETQYF
TGTGCTAGTGGTCCCCCAGGACAGGGGGCCCAAGAGACCCAGTACTTC
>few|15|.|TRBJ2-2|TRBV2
CATFAGPGDTGELFF
TGTGCCACCTTTGCGGGCCCGGGAGACACCGGGGAGCTGTTTTTT
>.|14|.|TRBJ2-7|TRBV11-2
CASSSLQFSYEQYF
TGTGCCAGCAGCAGTCTACAGTTCTCCTACGAGCAGTACTTC
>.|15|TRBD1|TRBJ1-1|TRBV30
CAWSLRGGTGTEAFF
TGTGCCTGGAGTCTGAGAGGGGGCACGGGCACTGAAGCTTTCTTT
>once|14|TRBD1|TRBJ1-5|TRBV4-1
CASSQDRGDQPQHF
TGCGCCAGCAGCCAGGACAGGGGAGATCAGCCCCAGCATTTT
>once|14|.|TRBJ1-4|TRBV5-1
CASSLDRVDEKLFF
TGCGCCAGCAGCTTGGACAGGGTGGATGAAAAACTGTTTTTT
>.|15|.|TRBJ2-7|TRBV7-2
CASSQRYRGTYEQYF
TGTGCCAGCAGCCAGAGGTATAGAGGCACCTACGAGCAGTACTTC
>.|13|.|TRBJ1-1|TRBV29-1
CSVEGRAKTEAFF
TGCAGCGTTGAAGGTCGTGCAAAGACTGAAGCTTTCTTT
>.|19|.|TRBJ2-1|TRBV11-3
CASSLGTGWGGRSNNEQFF
TGTGCCAGCAGCTTAGGGACAGGGTGGGGCGGGAGGTCGAACAATGAGCAGTTCTTC
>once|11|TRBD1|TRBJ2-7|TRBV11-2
CASSSGQGRYF
TGTGCCAGCAGCTCGGGACAGGGCAGGTATTTC
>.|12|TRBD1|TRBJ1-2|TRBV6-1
CASNDRGGGYTF
TGTGCCAGCAACGACAGGGGCGGGGGCTACACCTTC
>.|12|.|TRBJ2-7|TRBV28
CASSTSLSEQYF
TGTGCCAGCAGTACTTCTCTAAGCGAGCAGTACTTC
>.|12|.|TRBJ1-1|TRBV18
CASLTGSTEAFF
TGTGCCAGCCTGACAGGATCCACTGAAGCTTTCTTT
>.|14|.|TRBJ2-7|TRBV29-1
CSVEATGPNYEQYF
TGCAGCGTTGAAGCGACCGGGCCAAACTACGAGCAGTACTTC
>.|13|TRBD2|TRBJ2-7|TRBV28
CASGRGRTYEQYF
TGTGCCAGCGGGAGGGGCCGGACCTACGAGCAGTACTTC
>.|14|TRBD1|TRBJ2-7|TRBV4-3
CASSLWTGPYEQYF
TGCGCCAGCAGCCTATGGACAGGTCCCTACGAGCAGTACTTC
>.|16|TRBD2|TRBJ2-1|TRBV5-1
CASSASLAGGPNEQFF
TGCGCCAGCAGTGCCTCCTTAGCGGGAGGGCCCAATGAGCAGTTCTTC
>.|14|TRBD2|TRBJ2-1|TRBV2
CASSEQLAVNEQFF
TGTGCCAGCAGTGAACAACTAGCGGTAAATGAGCAGTTCTTC
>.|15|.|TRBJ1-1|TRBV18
CASSLKPGGNTEAFF
TGTGCCAGCTCGCTAAAACCGGGGGGGAACACTGAAGCTTTCTTT
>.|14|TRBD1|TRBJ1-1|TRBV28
CASSPWTGNTEAFF
TGTGCCAGCAGTCCCTGGACAGGGAACACTGAAGCTTTCTTT
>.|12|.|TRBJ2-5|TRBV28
CATRRYQETQYF
TGTGCCACTAGGAGGTACCAAGAGACCCAGTACTTC